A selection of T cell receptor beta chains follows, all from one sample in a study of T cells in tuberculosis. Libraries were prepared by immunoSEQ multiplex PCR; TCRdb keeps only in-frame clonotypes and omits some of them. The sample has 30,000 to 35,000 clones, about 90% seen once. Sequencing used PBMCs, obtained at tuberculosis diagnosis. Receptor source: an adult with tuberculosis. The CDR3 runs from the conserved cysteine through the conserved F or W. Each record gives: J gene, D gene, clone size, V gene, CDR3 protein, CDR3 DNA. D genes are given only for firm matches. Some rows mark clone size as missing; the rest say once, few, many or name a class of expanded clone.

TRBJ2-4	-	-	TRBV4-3	CASSQDGTGGGNIQYF	TGCGCCAGCAGCCAAGATGGAACAGGGGGGGGAAACATTCAGTACTTC
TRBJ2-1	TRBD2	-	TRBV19	CASSNLAGGPKSGEQFF	TGTGCCAGTAGTAATTTAGCGGGGGGGCCGAAGAGTGGTGAGCAGTTCTTC
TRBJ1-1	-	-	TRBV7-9	CASSLWGTRNTEAFF	TGTGCCAGCAGCCTTTGGGGGACTCGTAACACTGAAGCTTTCTTT
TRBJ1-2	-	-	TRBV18	CASSPGREREGYTF	TGTGCCAGCTCACCTGGGAGGGAGCGAGAGGGCTACACCTTC
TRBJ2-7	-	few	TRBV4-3	CASSQPGTRKYEQYF	TGCGCCAGCAGCCAACCCGGGACTCGAAAGTACGAGCAGTACTTC
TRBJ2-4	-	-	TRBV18	CASSPAPTASKNIQYF	TGTGCCAGCTCACCAGCGCCTACCGCTTCCAAAAACATTCAGTACTTC
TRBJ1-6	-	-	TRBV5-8	CASSLVIEVANSPLHF	TGTGCCAGCAGCTTGGTAATCGAAGTGGCTAATTCACCCCTCCACTTT
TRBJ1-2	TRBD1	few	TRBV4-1	CASSQGGAGGSYGYTF	TGCGCCAGCAGCCAAGGAGGGGCAGGGGGATCTTATGGCTACACCTTC
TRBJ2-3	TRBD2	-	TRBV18	CASSHLAGGYTDTQYF	TGTGCCAGCTCACACCTAGCGGGAGGCTACACAGATACGCAGTATTTT
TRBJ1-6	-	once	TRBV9	CASSVWGDSPLHF	TGTGCCAGCAGCGTTTGGGGGGATTCACCCCTCCACTTT
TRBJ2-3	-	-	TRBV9	CASSAGDLGYADTQYF	TGTGCCAGCAGCGCGGGGGACCTAGGGTATGCAGATACGCAGTATTTT
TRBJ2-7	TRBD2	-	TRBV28	CASTSPTPGRAGYEQYF	TGTGCCAGCACCTCACCAACCCCCGGGAGGGCCGGGTACGAGCAGTACTTC
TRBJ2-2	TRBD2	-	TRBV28	CASSSPSSGSTGELFF	TGTGCCAGCAGTTCCCCCAGTAGCGGGAGTACCGGGGAGCTGTTTTTT
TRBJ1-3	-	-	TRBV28	CASSLEGVGLRGNTIYF	TGTGCCAGCAGTTTAGAGGGTGTGGGCCTAAGGGGAAACACCATATATTTT
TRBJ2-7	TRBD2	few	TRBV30	CAWSAGGYEQYF	TGTGCCTGGAGTGCGGGAGGATACGAGCAGTACTTC
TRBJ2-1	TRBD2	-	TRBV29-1	CSVEGEAGENNEQFF	TGCAGCGTTGAAGGGGAAGCGGGAGAAAACAATGAGCAGTTCTTC
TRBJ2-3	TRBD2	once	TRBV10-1	CASSGTSGSADTQYF	TGCGCCAGCAGTGGGACTAGCGGGAGCGCAGATACGCAGTATTTT
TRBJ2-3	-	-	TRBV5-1	CASSLNVEGTDTQYF	TGCGCCAGCAGCTTGAATGTGGAGGGTACAGATACGCAGTATTTT
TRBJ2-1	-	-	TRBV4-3	CASSQEQSSYNEQFF	TGCGCCAGCAGCCAAGAACAGAGCTCCTACAATGAGCAGTTCTTC
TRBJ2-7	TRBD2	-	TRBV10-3	CAISGLAGDSSYEQYF	TGTGCCATCAGTGGACTAGCGGGAGACAGCTCCTACGAGCAGTACTTC
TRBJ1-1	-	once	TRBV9	CASSAGANTEAFF	TGTGCCAGCAGCGCGGGAGCGAACACTGAAGCTTTCTTT
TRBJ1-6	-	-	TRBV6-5	CASSYRTGSYNSPLHF	TGTGCCAGCAGTTACCGTACGGGCTCCTATAATTCACCCCTCCACTTT
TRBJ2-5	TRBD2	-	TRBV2	CASSGLAAQETQYF	TGTGCCAGCAGCGGACTAGCGGCCCAAGAGACCCAGTACTTC
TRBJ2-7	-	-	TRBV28	CASSPAETYEQYF	TGTGCCAGCAGTCCAGCGGAAACCTACGAGCAGTACTTC
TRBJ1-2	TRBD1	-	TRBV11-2	CASSTRQGWRYGYTF	TGTGCCAGCAGCACCCGACAGGGGTGGAGGTATGGCTACACCTTC
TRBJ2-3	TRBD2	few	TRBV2	CASRGDPTDTQYF	TGTGCCAGCCGGGGGGACCCCACAGATACGCAGTATTTT
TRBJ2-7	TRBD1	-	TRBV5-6	CASSLISDRAYEQYF	TGTGCCAGCAGCTTAATTTCGGACAGGGCCTACGAGCAGTACTTC
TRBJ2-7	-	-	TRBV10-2	CASSEKKQNYEQYF	TGCGCCAGCAGTGAGAAGAAACAGAACTACGAGCAGTACTTC
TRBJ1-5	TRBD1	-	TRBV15	CATSRWDRSDQPQHF	TGTGCCACCAGCAGATGGGACAGGAGCGATCAGCCCCAGCATTTT
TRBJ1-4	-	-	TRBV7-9	CASSKDEEKLFF	TGTGCCAGCAGTAAAGATGAGGAAAAACTGTTTTTT
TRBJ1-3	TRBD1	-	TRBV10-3	CAISGGGQARGNTIYF	TGTGCCATCAGTGGAGGGGGACAGGCGAGGGGAAACACCATATATTTT
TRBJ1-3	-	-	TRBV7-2	CASSLYMESSGNTIYF	TGTGCCAGCAGCTTATACATGGAGAGCTCTGGAAACACCATATATTTT
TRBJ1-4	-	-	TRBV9	CASSEGHEDEKLFF	TGTGCCAGCAGCGAGGGACACGAGGACGAAAAACTGTTTTTT
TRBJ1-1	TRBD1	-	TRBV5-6	CASSGRGQGRTEAFF	TGTGCCAGCAGCGGTAGAGGACAGGGGCGCACTGAAGCTTTCTTT
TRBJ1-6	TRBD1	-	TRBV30	CAWMGTGGTPLHF	TGTGCCTGGATGGGGACAGGAGGTACACCCCTCCACTTT
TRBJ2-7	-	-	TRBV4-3	CASSQGVQGYYEQYF	TGCGCCAGCAGCCAAGGAGTCCAGGGCTACTACGAGCAGTACTTC
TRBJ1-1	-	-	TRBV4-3	CASSQDQTDSTEAFF	TGCGCCAGCAGCCAAGATCAGACTGACAGCACTGAAGCTTTCTTT
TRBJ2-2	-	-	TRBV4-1	CASSQERRATGELFF	TGCGCCAGCAGCCAAGAACGCAGGGCCACCGGGGAGCTGTTTTTT
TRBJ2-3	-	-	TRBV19	CASSLRGRPGGTDTQYF	TGTGCCAGTAGTCTCCGGGGACGTCCGGGAGGCACAGATACGCAGTATTTT
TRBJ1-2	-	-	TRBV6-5	CARTSTGNGGYTF	TGTGCCAGAACATCAACAGGTAACGGTGGCTACACCTTC
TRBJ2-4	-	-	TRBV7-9	CASLGRRGIQYF	TGTGCCTCCCTAGGCCGGCGAGGGATTCAGTACTTC
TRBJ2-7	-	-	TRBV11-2	CASSFQGKRYEQYF	TGTGCCAGCAGCTTCCAGGGGAAGAGGTACGAGCAGTACTTC
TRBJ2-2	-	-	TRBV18	CASSPSTTGELFF	TGTGCCAGCTCCCCTAGTACTACCGGGGAGCTGTTTTTT
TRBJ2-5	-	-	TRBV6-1	CASSGGGLAQETQYF	TGTGCCAGCAGTGGTGGAGGGCTAGCGCAAGAGACCCAGTACTTC
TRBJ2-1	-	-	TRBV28	CASSLGGRVSLEQFF	TGTGCCAGCAGTTTGGGAGGAAGAGTTTCTCTCGAGCAGTTCTTC
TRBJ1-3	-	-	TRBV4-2	CASSSAVGNRNTIYF	TGTGCCAGCAGCTCAGCGGTCGGAAACCGAAACACCATATATTTT
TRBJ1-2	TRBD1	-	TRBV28	CASLSPGQGWYGYTF	TGTGCCAGCCTATCTCCGGGACAGGGATGGTACGGCTACACCTTC
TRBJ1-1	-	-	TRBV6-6	CASRRGVQGITEAFF	TGTGCCAGCAGACGGGGGGTTCAGGGGATCACTGAAGCTTTCTTT
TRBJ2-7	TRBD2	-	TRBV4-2	CASSQDSSGRYEQYF	TGTGCCAGCAGCCAAGACTCTAGCGGGCGGTACGAGCAGTACTTC
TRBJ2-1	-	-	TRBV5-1	CASSLVGSASYNEQFF	TGCGCCAGCAGCTTGGTCGGGAGCGCGTCTTACAATGAGCAGTTCTTC
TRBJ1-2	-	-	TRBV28	CASSPLYGGHGYTF	TGTGCCAGCAGTCCACTGTATGGGGGCCATGGCTACACCTTC
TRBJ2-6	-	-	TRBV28	CASNLPAGAGANVLTF	TGTGCCAGCAACTTACCCGCAGGGGCTGGGGCCAACGTCCTGACTTTC
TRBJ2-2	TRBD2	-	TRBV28	CASSPPAGGTGELFF	TGTGCCAGCAGCCCCCCAGCGGGGGGCACCGGGGAGCTGTTTTTT
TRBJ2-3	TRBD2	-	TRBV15	CATSRGLSGGAVTDTQYF	TGTGCCACCAGCAGAGGATTAAGCGGGGGGGCAGTGACAGATACGCAGTATTTT